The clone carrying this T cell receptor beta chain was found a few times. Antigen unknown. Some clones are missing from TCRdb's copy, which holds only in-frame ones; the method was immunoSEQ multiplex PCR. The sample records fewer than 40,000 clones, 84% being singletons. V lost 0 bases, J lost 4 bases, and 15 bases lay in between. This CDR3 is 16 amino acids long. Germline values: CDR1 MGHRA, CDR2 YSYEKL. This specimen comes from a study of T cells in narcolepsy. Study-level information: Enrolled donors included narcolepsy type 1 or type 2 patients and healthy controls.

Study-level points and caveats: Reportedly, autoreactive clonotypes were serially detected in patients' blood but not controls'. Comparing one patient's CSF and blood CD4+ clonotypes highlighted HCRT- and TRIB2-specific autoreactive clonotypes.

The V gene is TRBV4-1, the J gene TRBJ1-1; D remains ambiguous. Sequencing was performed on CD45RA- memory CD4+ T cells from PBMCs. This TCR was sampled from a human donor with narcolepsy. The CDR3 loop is CASSQDLAKSTTEAFF. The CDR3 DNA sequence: TGCGCCAGCAGCCAAGACCTCGCGAAGAGCACCACTGAAGCTTTCTTT.